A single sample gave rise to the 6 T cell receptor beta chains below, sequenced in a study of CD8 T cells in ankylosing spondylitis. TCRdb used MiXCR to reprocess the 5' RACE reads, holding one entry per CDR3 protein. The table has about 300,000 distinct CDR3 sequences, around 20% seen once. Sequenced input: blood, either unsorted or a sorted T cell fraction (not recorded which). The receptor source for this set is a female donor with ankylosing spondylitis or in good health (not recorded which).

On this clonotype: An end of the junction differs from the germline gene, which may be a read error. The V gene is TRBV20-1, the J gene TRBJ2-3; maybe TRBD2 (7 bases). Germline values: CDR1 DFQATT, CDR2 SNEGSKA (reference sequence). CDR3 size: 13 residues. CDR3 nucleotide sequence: TGCAGTGCTAGGTATAGGGGGGGTCGGAGCAAACATTTT. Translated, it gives CSARYRGGRSKHF.

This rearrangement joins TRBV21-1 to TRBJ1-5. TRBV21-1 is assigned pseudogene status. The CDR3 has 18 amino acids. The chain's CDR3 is CASSKASGTRVSNQPQHF. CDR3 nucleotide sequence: TGTGCCAGCAGCAAAGCCTCAGGGACTCGCGTGAGCAATCAGCCCCAGCATTTT.

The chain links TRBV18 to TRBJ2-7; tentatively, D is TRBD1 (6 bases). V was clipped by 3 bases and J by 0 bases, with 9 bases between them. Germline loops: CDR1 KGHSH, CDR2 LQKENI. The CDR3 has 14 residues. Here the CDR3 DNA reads TGTGCCAGCTCACCTGGACAGATCTCCTACGAGCAGTACTTC. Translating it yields CASSPGQISYEQYF.

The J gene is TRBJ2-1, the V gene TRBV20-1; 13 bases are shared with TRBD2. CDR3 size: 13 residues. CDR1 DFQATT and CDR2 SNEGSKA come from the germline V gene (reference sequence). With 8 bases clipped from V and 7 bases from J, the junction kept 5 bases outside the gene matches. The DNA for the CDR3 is TGCAGTAGAAGGACTAGCGGGAGTAATGAGCAGTTCTTC. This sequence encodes CSRRTSGSNEQFF.

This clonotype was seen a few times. In DNA, the CDR3 is TGTGCCAGCAGCGAGAGAGTAGCGGGAGAGACCTACGAGCAGTACTTC. Its protein is CASSERVAGETYEQYF. The V gene is TRBV12-3 or TRBV12-4, the J gene TRBJ2-7; TRBD2 agrees at 9 bases. This CDR3 is built from 16 residues. The junction had 11 bases not matched to a gene; V was cut back by 6 bases and J by 2 bases.

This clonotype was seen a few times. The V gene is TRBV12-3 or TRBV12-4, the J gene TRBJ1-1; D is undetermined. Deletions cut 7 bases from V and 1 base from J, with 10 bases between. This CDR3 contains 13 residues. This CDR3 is CASTLGQNTEAFF. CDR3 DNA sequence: TGTGCCAGCACCTTAGGGCAGAACACTGAAGCTTTCTTT.